At least ten counts were recorded for the clone carrying this TCR beta chain. Its matching antigen is unknown. The data belong to a study of CD8+CD57+ T cells in acquired aplastic anemia. At the level of the study: Sorted CD4+ and CD8+ cell DNA averaged approximately 3 ug.

Genomic DNA provided the template from which TCR beta VDJ and CDR3 profiles were obtained. TCRdb passed the reads through MiXCR, listing each CDR3 protein once. The data show roughly 58,000 distinct CDR3 sequences, about 50% seen once. Study conclusions and caveats: Comparison of patients with controls identified about 30 shared CD8+ CDR3 sequences. Any difference that existed in CD8+ Simpson's diversity between patients and controls was not significant.

The CDR3 is 13 amino acids. Losses at the gene ends were 5 bases for V and 5 bases for J; bases not matched to a gene: 3. The chain uses TRBV12-3 or TRBV12-4 and TRBJ1-5, with 7 bases identical to TRBD1. This TCR was recovered from a human donor in good health, serving as a control. Sequenced sample: sorted CD4+, CD8+, or CD8+CD57+ T cells (not recorded which) from PBMCs. The CDR3 nucleotides are TGTGCCAGCAGTCGGGACAGAGATCAGCCCCAGCATTTT. Protein product: CASSRDRDQPQHF.